This entry describes one TCR beta chain. The antigen remains undetermined. Clones were read by immunoSEQ multiplex PCR, and TCRdb kept only the in-frame ones, dropping some. The sample includes about 58,000 clones, roughly 84% of them seen just once. With 5 bases removed from V and 2 bases from J, the gap between germline ends came to 12 bases. CDR1 SGHTA and CDR2 FQGNSA come from the germline V gene. There are 14 residues in the CDR3. The sort gate was single viable CD3+CD4+CD8-CD45RO+ cells for memory CD4+ T cells. The record originates from a study of memory CD4+ T cells and cytomegalovirus serostatus. Study-wide points: 67 of 164 known CMV-associated TCRbeta sequences appeared in CD4+ memory. Suggested: most of the CMV-linked TCR signature lies in CD4+ memory cells.

This TCR was sampled from an adult in good health and CMV-seronegative. Some clones in this sample may be carry-over from other donors' samples. Sequencing input: memory CD4+ T cells from blood. The V gene is TRBV7-2, the J gene TRBJ2-5, with D uncertain. CDR3 residues: CASSRDRLQETQYF. The CDR3 DNA sequence: TGTGCCAGCAGCCGAGACCGACTGCAAGAGACCCAGTACTTC.